Each of the 22 T cell receptor beta chains below was sequenced from the same sample in a study of T cells after posttransplantation cyclophosphamide. Sampled 1 year posttransplant, controls received myeloablative marrow transplants, methotrexate and a calcineurin inhibitor. The method was immunoSEQ multiplex PCR; TCRdb's version includes in-frame clones alone and lacks a portion of them. The repertoire includes approximately 10,000 clones, more than 70% of them detected once, and 4% to 4.5% sits in the top ten. The source material was PBMCs, sampled about 450 days after allogeneic stem cell transplant with calcineurin inhibitor and methotrexate. The receptors here all came from a male patient between 50 and 60 years old who received an allogeneic stem cell transplant from an unrelated donor, was CMV-positive, and had chronic GVHD only. The T cells may come from the graft donor.

The V call is TRBV11-2, the J call TRBJ2-7; 7 bases fit TRBD2. V shed 4 bases, J shed 3 bases, and the junction held 12 bases outside the gene matches. Germline V gives CDR1 SGHAT, CDR2 FQNNGV. The CDR3 is 16 amino acids. Here the CDR3 DNA reads TGTGCCAGCAGCTCAGACTGGGGAGGGGTACTCTACGAGCAGTACTTC. Amino acid sequence: CASSSDWGGVLYEQYF.

The chain uses TRBV6-1 and TRBJ2-5; D might be TRBD1 (5 bases). CDR3 length: 14 residues. Germline assignment: CDR1 MNHNS and CDR2 SASEGT. The ends were cut back, 0 bases at V and 4 bases at J, with 9 bases in the middle. The CDR3 loop reads CASSEAGRGETQYF. As DNA, the CDR3 is TGTGCCAGCAGTGAAGCGGGTAGGGGAGAGACCCAGTACTTC.

The chain combines TRBV5-1 with TRBJ2-4, with 7 bases identical to TRBD2. The trim removed 4 bases at V and 5 bases at J, leaving 6 bases unmatched. In germline, CDR1 is SGHRS, CDR2 YFSETQ. The CDR3 has 14 amino acids. DNA of the CDR3: TGCGCCAGCAGCCACGGACTAGGTGAAAACATTCAGTACTTC. The encoded protein is CASSHGLGENIQYF. The full variable domain, rest sourced from reference TRBV5-1 and TRBJ2-4, is KAGVTQTPRYLIKTRGQQVTLSCSPISGHRSVSWYQQTPGQGLQFLFEYFSETQRNKGNFPGRFSGRQFSNSRSEMNVSTLELGDSALYLCASSHGLGENIQYFGAGTRLSVL.

The V and J genes are TRBV28 and TRBJ2-1; 14 bases map to TRBD2. Germline-derived CDR1 and CDR2 are MDHEN and SYDVKM. CDR3 length equals 16 residues. V gave up 4 bases and J gave up 7 bases; unmatched junction bases: 6. The CDR3 loop is CASSSPTSGRVNEQFF. In nucleotides, the CDR3 is TGTGCCAGCAGTTCCCCGACTAGCGGGAGGGTGAATGAGCAGTTCTTC.

This clone was seen more than once but under ten times. The rearrangement joins TRBV5-6 to TRBJ2-2; 9 bases agree with TRBD1. The CDR3 runs to 16 residues. Germline V gene sequence: CDR1 SGHDT, CDR2 YYEEEE. Losses at the gene ends were 5 bases for V and 7 bases for J; bases not matched to a gene: 12. DNA of the CDR3: TGTGCCAGCAGTCCTCTGCCACAGGGGGCTAGCGGGGAGCTGTTTTTT. This gives the protein CASSPLPQGASGELFF.

The genes are TRBV4-1 and TRBJ1-2; 7 nucleotides align to TRBD1. V trimming: 4 bases; J trimming: 8 bases; junction bases outside the gene matches: 7. The CDR3 totals 13 residues. Germline CDR1 is MGHRA and CDR2 is YSYEKL. DNA of the CDR3: TGCGCCAGCAGCCTGACAGGGATTGAAGGCTACACCTTC. Its protein is CASSLTGIEGYTF.

The chain combines TRBV9 with TRBJ2-1; 10 bases agree with TRBD2. This CDR3 spans 16 amino acids. Trimming at V came to 3 bases and at J to 7 bases, leaving 10 bases not matched to a gene. CDR1 is SGDLS and CDR2 is YYNGEE in the germline V gene. CDR3 nucleotide sequence: TGTGCCAGCAGCGCCTCTAGCGGGAGTAGGAAGAATGAGCAGTTCTTC. This gives the protein CASSASSGSRKNEQFF.

The rearrangement joins TRBV25-1 to TRBJ2-7; 7 positions agree with TRBD1. Losses at the gene ends were 7 bases for V and 0 bases for J; bases not matched to a gene: 3. Germline assignment: CDR1 MGHDK and CDR2 SYGVNS. The CDR3 is made up of 13 amino acids. CDR3 nucleotide sequence: TGTGCCAGCAAAGGGGGCTTCTCCTACGAGCAGTACTTC. The encoded protein is CASKGGFSYEQYF.

V is TRBV9 and J is TRBJ1-1; tentative D call: TRBD1 (5 bases). CDR3 length: 15 amino acids. Germline assignment: CDR1 SGDLS and CDR2 YYNGEE. V lost 3 bases and J 3 bases, leaving 15 bases between the germline ends. The CDR3 DNA is TGTGCCAGCAGCGCGGGGGGAACGGTTGACACTGAAGCTTTCTTT. Amino acids: CASSAGGTVDTEAFF.

The chain carries TRBV9 and TRBJ2-3; TRBD1 might be the D (5 bases). This CDR3 has 15 residues. Germline CDR1 and CDR2: SGDLS and YYNGEE. The V end lost 4 bases, the J end lost 1 base, and 13 bases lay between the germline ends. The CDR3 coding sequence is TGTGCCAGCAGCCCCAGACAGTTGGGCACAGATACGCAGTATTTT. Its protein product is CASSPRQLGTDTQYF.

The chain links TRBV28 to TRBJ2-5, with 10 bases matching TRBD2. The DNA end lines up better with TRBJ2-7; the J call may be wrong. The CDR3 sequence is 15 residues long. CDR1 MDHEN and CDR2 SYDVKM come from the germline V gene. CDR3 residues: CASSLSSGSIYEQYF. As DNA, the CDR3 is TGTGCCAGCAGTCTCTCTAGCGGGAGTATATACGAGCAGTACTTC.

This clone was observed a handful of times. V is TRBV11-3 and J is TRBJ2-2; no firm D call. The CDR3 runs 12 residues. Germline assignment: CDR1 SGHNT and CDR2 YENEEA. The V end lost 6 bases, the J end lost 4 bases, and 6 bases lay between the germline ends. This CDR3 is CASSYSTGELFF. In nucleotides, the CDR3 is TGTGCCAGCAGTTATAGCACCGGGGAGCTGTTTTTT. The full variable domain, in which reference TRBV11-3 and TRBJ2-2 provide the parts outside the CDR3, is EAGVVQSPRYKIIEKKQPVAFWCNPISGHNTLYWYLQNLGQGPELLIRYENEEAVDDSQLPKDRFSAERLKGVDSTLKIQPAELGDSAVYLCASSYSTGELFFGEGSRLTVL.

The rearrangement uses TRBV5-5 and TRBJ1-1; possible D gene TRBD1, 5 bases. The CDR3 covers 14 residues. The germline V gene encodes CDR1 SGHKS and CDR2 YYEKEE (reference sequence). Trimming stripped 3 bases from V and 5 bases from J, with 14 bases between. The DNA for the CDR3 is TGTGCCAGCAGCTCGGGGGTGGGTTTAACTGAAGCTTTCTTT. Protein product: CASSSGVGLTEAFF.

J is TRBJ2-7 and V is TRBV28; 9 bases agree with TRBD2. The CDR3 consists of 17 residues. CDR1 is MDHEN and CDR2 is SYDVKM in the germline V gene. The V and J ends lost 4 bases and 0 bases, in that order; junction bases with no gene match: 10. The CDR3 region is CASSSRRAGGSSYEQYF. CDR3 sequence (DNA): TGTGCCAGCAGTTCGCGAAGAGCGGGAGGTAGCTCCTACGAGCAGTACTTC.

The chain carries TRBV5-1 and TRBJ2-3, with 14 bases lining up with TRBD2. Germline V gene sequence: CDR1 SGHRS, CDR2 YFSETQ. CDR3 length equals 15 residues. V lost 3 bases and J lost 4; bases outside the gene matches: 1. The CDR3 sequence: CASSWGLAGADTQYF. The DNA for the CDR3 is TGCGCCAGCAGCTGGGGACTAGCGGGAGCAGATACGCAGTATTTT. The entire variable domain, with the rest obtained from reference TRBV5-1 and TRBJ2-3, is as follows: KAGVTQTPRYLIKTRGQQVTLSCSPISGHRSVSWYQQTPGQGLQFLFEYFSETQRNKGNFPGRFSGRQFSNSRSEMNVSTLELGDSALYLCASSWGLAGADTQYFGPGTRLTVL.

The chain is built from TRBV29-1 and TRBJ2-4; D is unclear. The CDR3 extends over 13 amino acids. Trimming took 5 bases from V and 1 from J, leaving 9 bases between them. Per germline, CDR1 SQVTM and CDR2 ANQGSEA. CDR3 nucleotides: TGCAGCGTTTGTCTTATCGCCAAAAACATTCAGTACTTC. As protein: CSVCLIAKNIQYF.

The V and J genes are TRBV7-9 and TRBJ2-1; D call uncertain. Germline values: CDR1 SEHNR, CDR2 FQNEAQ (reference sequence). This CDR3 has 13 residues. V gave up 5 bases and J gave up 9 bases, with 14 bases separating them. CDR3 nucleotides: TGTGCCAGCAGCGCCGTCCCCAGGCCTGAGCAGTTCTTC. Translating gives CASSAVPRPEQFF.

The V and J genes are TRBV27 and TRBJ2-1; perhaps TRBD2 as D (5 bases). Per the germline V gene, CDR1 is MNHEY and CDR2 is SMNVEV (reference sequence). This CDR3 has 15 amino acids. Trimming took 3 bases from V and 0 from J, leaving 9 bases between them. The CDR3 sequence is CASSFGGSSYNEQFF. In DNA, the CDR3 is TGTGCCAGCAGTTTTGGTGGGAGCTCCTACAATGAGCAGTTCTTC.

The V and J genes are TRBV15 and TRBJ2-3, with D unclear. V was trimmed by 1 base and J by 3 bases, leaving 8 bases between them. The length of the CDR3 is 14 residues. CDR1 and CDR2 (germline): LNHNV, YYDKDF (reference sequence). DNA for the CDR3: TGTGCCACCAGCAGAGCGGGTAGGACAGATACGCAGTATTTT. The encoded protein is CATSRAGRTDTQYF.

The chain carries TRBV4-1 and TRBJ2-7; tentative D call: TRBD1 (5 bases). This CDR3 has 16 amino acids. Germline V gene data show CDR1 as MGHRA and CDR2 as YSYEKL. V lost 3 bases to trimming and J lost 6 bases, with 21 bases between them. This CDR3 is CASSHGAGLTPREQYF. CDR3 nucleotide sequence: TGCGCCAGCAGCCATGGGGCAGGGCTTACCCCTCGCGAGCAGTACTTC.

This chain joins TRBV7-2 and TRBJ2-7; a weak D match, TRBD2 (7 bases). Germline V lookup: CDR1 SGHTA, CDR2 FQGNSA. The ends were cut back, 3 bases at V and 1 base at J, with 16 bases in the middle. The CDR3 length is 16 residues. CDR3 residues: CASSLGGGGPSYEQYF. CDR3 in DNA: TGTGCCAGCAGCTTGGGGGGGGGCGGACCATCCTACGAGCAGTACTTC. The variable domain in full, with the rest retrieved from reference TRBV7-2 and TRBJ2-7, is GAGVSQSPSNKVTEKGKDVELRCDPISGHTALYWYRQSLGQGLEFLIYFQGNSAPDKSGLPSDRFSAERTGGSVSTLTIQRTQQEDSAVYLCASSLGGGGPSYEQYFGPGTRLTVT.

The chain couples TRBV27 to TRBJ2-5, with 7 bases lining up with TRBD1. V was pared by 2 bases and J by 5 bases, with 8 bases of the junction left unmatched. The CDR3 is made up of 15 amino acids. In germline, CDR1 is MNHEY, CDR2 SMNVEV (reference sequence). CDR3 nucleotide sequence: TGTGCCAGCAGTTTAGCCAAGACAGGGTTGGAGACCCAGTACTTC. Protein product: CASSLAKTGLETQYF.